These T cell receptor beta chains were read from a single sample in a study of T cell repertoires in cytomegalovirus infection. TCRdb independently ran MiXCR on the reads; one entry per CDR3 protein. Counted here are about 360,000 distinct CDR3 sequences, 15% to 20% occurring once; the ten biggest clones make up roughly 9%. Sequencing used PBMCs. The receptors stem from a human donor in good health (CMV status not recorded). Some clones in this sample may be carry-over from other donors' samples. CDR3s include the opening cysteine and the closing phenylalanine or tryptophan. The order of the fields is D gene, J gene, CDR3 length, V gene, clone size, CDR3 protein, CDR3 DNA. The D gene is left open where the match is weak. Only some rows state a clone size, as once, few, many or a class for expanded clones.

TRBD1 TRBJ2-4 12 TRBV20-1 many CSAEDRENIQYF TGCAGTGCCGAGGACAGGGAAAACATTCAGTACTTC
. TRBJ2-3 15 TRBV7-3 few CASSLRLPSTDTQYF TGTGCCAGCAGCTTAAGACTCCCCAGCACAGATACGCAGTATTTT
. TRBJ2-2 14 TRBV20-1 . CSARDQGGTGELFF TGCAGTGCTAGAGATCAGGGTGGCACCGGGGAGCTGTTTTTT
TRBD2 TRBJ2-3 15 TRBV29-1 . CSVEGRQRGTDTQYF TGCAGCGTTGAAGGCCGACAGCGGGGAACAGATACGCAGTATTTT
TRBD2 TRBJ2-1 17 TRBV6-2/TRBV6-3 . CASSPWTSGRWGNEQFF TGTGCCAGCAGTCCCTGGACTAGCGGGAGGTGGGGGAATGAGCAGTTCTTC
TRBD1 TRBJ1-5 15 TRBV7-2 many CASSWTGMSNQPQHF TGTGCCAGCAGTTGGACAGGAATGAGCAATCAGCCCCAGCATTTT
. TRBJ2-7 15 TRBV5-4 few CASSALAGGTYEQYF TGTGCCAGTTCCGCTTTGGCTGGAGGGACATACGAGCAGTACTTC
. TRBJ2-3 17 TRBV28 many CASRSPPPSGPSYTQYF TGTGCCAGCAGGTCTCCGCCCCCTTCAGGCCCTTCATATACGCAGTATTTT
TRBD2 TRBJ2-4 18 TRBV4-1 . CASSQGLAGGLAKNIQYF TGCGCCAGCAGCCAAGGACTAGCTGGTGGACTAGCCAAAAACATTCAGTACTTC
TRBD1 TRBJ1-3 14 TRBV2 . CASLQGISGNTIYF TGTGCCAGCCTACAGGGGATCTCTGGAAACACCATATATTTT
. TRBJ1-1 14 TRBV19 . CASRNRERFTEAFF TGTGCCAGTAGAAATAGAGAGAGGTTCACTGAAGCTTTCTTT
TRBD2 TRBJ2-1 15 TRBV7-2 many CASSPSGGFYNEQFF TGTGCCAGCAGCCCTAGCGGGGGCTTCTACAATGAGCAGTTCTTC
TRBD2 TRBJ2-1 17 TRBV7-9 . CASSPAGWAGGLDEQFF TGTGCCAGCAGCCCCGCTGGCTGGGCGGGGGGGCTCGATGAGCAGTTCTTC
. TRBJ2-7 15 TRBV19 many CATRGGGPYSYEQYF TGTGCCACCCGGGGAGGCGGTCCTTATTCCTACGAGCAGTACTTC
. TRBJ2-3 11 TRBV6-1 many CASSTFDTQYF TGTGCCAGCAGCACCTTTGATACGCAGTATTTT
. TRBJ1-6 13 TRBV10-2 . CASSEPPNSPLHF TGCGCCAGCAGTGAGCCGCCCAATTCACCCCTCCACTTT
. TRBJ2-1 14 TRBV7-9 many CASSQPPLSNEQFF TGTGCCAGCAGCCAACCACCTCTTAGCAATGAGCAGTTCTTC
. TRBJ1-1 14 TRBV12-3/TRBV12-4 many CASSFSGRVTEAFF TGTGCCAGCAGTTTTTCGGGCAGGGTTACTGAAGCTTTCTTT
. TRBJ1-1 14 TRBV4-3 . CASSQEGLRTEAFF TGCGCCAGCAGCCAAGAAGGTCTGCGGACTGAAGCTTTCTTT
TRBD1 TRBJ2-1 14 TRBV2 few CASSGGQGLNEQFF TGTGCCAGCAGTGGAGGACAGGGCCTCAATGAGCAGTTCTTC
. TRBJ1-5 14 TRBV7-8 few CASSPRPGAGAQHF TGTGCCAGCAGCCCAAGACCCGGCGCCGGGGCCCAGCATTTT
. TRBJ2-1 17 TRBV6-2/TRBV6-3 . CASSYPPRYRWDNEQFF TGTGCCAGCAGTTACCCCCCTAGATATCGGTGGGACAATGAGCAGTTCTTC
TRBD2 TRBJ2-1 14 TRBV20-1 . CSASPGGAYNEQFF TGCAGTGCTAGTCCCGGGGGGGCCTACAATGAGCAGTTCTTC
TRBD1 TRBJ2-3 18 TRBV6-2/TRBV6-3 . CASSYPRAGTGNTDTQYF TGTGCCAGCAGTTACCCAAGGGCCGGGACAGGGAACACAGATACGCAGTATTTT
TRBD1 TRBJ1-5 20 TRBV28 few CASSLRPLRTGAYSNQPQHF TGTGCCAGCAGTCTCCGTCCCTTAAGGACAGGGGCTTATAGCAATCAGCCCCAGCATTTT
. TRBJ2-5 15 TRBV29-1 . CSVEDGETEKETQYF TGCAGCGTTGAAGACGGAGAGACAGAGAAAGAGACCCAGTACTTC
TRBD1 TRBJ2-7 14 TRBV7-9 many CASSYDRVIYEQYF TGTGCCAGCAGCTACGACAGGGTTATCTACGAGCAGTACTTC
. TRBJ1-5 17 TRBV7-9 . CASSLGSGSGSNQPQHF TGTGCCAGCAGCTTAGGATCAGGATCTGGGAGCAATCAGCCCCAGCATTTT
. TRBJ2-5 17 TRBV10-2 few CASSGDQGITPPETQYF TGCGCCAGCAGTGGGGACCAGGGCATTACACCCCCGGAGACCCAGTACTTC
. TRBJ2-1 14 TRBV27 . CASRPAQMNNEQFF TGTGCCAGCAGGCCCGCCCAAATGAACAATGAGCAGTTCTTC
. TRBJ1-2 12 TRBV4-1 . CASSQVVGVYTF TGCGCCAGCAGCCAAGTGGTGGGTGTTTACACCTTC
. TRBJ2-5 13 TRBV5-1 few CASMRRSQETQYF TGCGCCAGCATGCGACGGTCCCAAGAGACCCAGTACTTC
. TRBJ2-1 16 TRBV7-2 many CASSFTGGSTYNEQFF TGTGCCAGCAGCTTTACGGGGGGCTCCACCTACAATGAGCAGTTCTTC
TRBD1 TRBJ2-7 16 TRBV7-9 few CASSKPFTGTGYEQYF TGTGCCAGCAGCAAACCCTTTACCGGGACAGGGTACGAGCAGTACTTC
TRBD2 TRBJ2-3 15 TRBV7-9 many CASSSPQGLAGEKYF TGTGCCAGCAGCTCTCCCCAAGGACTAGCGGGAGAGAAGTATTTT
. TRBJ2-1 15 TRBV18 . CASSPQGALYNEQFF TGTGCCAGCTCACCACAGGGCGCCCTGTACAATGAGCAGTTCTTC
. TRBJ2-7 14 TRBV7-2 many CASSTPQGSYEQYF TGTGCCAGCAGCACCCCCCAGGGGTCCTACGAGCAGTACTTC
TRBD2 TRBJ2-1 14 TRBV12-3/TRBV12-4 few CASSRTSVYNEQFF TGTGCCAGCAGCCGGACTAGCGTCTACAATGAGCAGTTCTTC
. TRBJ2-1 14 TRBV7-9 few CASSLTRRVGEQFF TGTGCCAGCAGCTTAACTAGGCGGGTGGGGGAGCAGTTCTTC
. TRBJ2-1 12 TRBV12-3/TRBV12-4 . CASTTLGATFFF TGTGCCAGCACCACGTTAGGAGCCACCTTTTTCTTC
. TRBJ2-6 11 TRBV7-2 many CASSGANVLTF TGTGCCAGCTCTGGGGCCAACGTCCTGACTTTC
TRBD1 TRBJ2-3 15 TRBV5-1 few CASSLGQGWTDTQYF TGCGCCAGCAGCTTGGGACAGGGTTGGACAGATACGCAGTATTTT
TRBD1 TRBJ2-7 16 TRBV28 many CASRQGAQTGSYEQYF TGTGCCAGCAGACAGGGGGCGCAAACGGGTAGCTACGAGCAGTACTTC
. TRBJ1-5 14 TRBV5-5 few CASSLEPGNQPQHF TGTGCCAGCAGCTTGGAGCCCGGCAATCAGCCCCAGCATTTT
TRBD1 TRBJ2-7 17 TRBV7-2 . CASSLGGGTGGIYEQYF TGTGCCAGCAGCTTAGGGGGGGGGACAGGGGGCATATACGAGCAGTACTTC
TRBD2 TRBJ2-1 15 TRBV5-1 many CASSARASGDNEQFF TGCGCCAGCAGCGCTCGGGCTAGCGGGGACAATGAGCAGTTCTTC
. TRBJ2-7 14 TRBV2 . CASGPGVISYEQYF TGTGCCAGCGGGCCAGGGGTAATTTCCTACGAGCAGTACTTC
. TRBJ2-7 13 TRBV19 . CASSRDAAYEQYF TGTGCCAGTAGCAGGGACGCCGCCTACGAGCAGTACTTC
. TRBJ2-1 13 TRBV7-6 many CASSLHGYNEQFF TGTGCCAGCAGCTTACACGGCTACAATGAGCAGTTCTTC
. TRBJ1-1 14 TRBV29-1 . CSVGPGATNTEAFF TGCAGCGTTGGACCAGGGGCTACGAACACTGAAGCTTTCTTT
. TRBJ1-5 14 TRBV11-2 . CASSSGIGDQPQHF TGTGCCAGCAGCTCTGGGATAGGGGATCAGCCCCAGCATTTT
. TRBJ2-3 12 TRBV7-2 many CALGGRGDTQYF TGTGCGTTGGGGGGCCGGGGAGATACGCAGTATTTT
. TRBJ2-4 15 TRBV5-1 few CASSPGTREVNIQYF TGCGCCAGCAGCCCCGGGACTCGTGAAGTAAACATTCAGTACTTC
. TRBJ2-1 13 TRBV20-1 few CSAEVHTYNEQFF TGCAGTGCTGAGGTCCACACCTACAATGAGCAGTTCTTC
TRBD1 TRBJ1-2 13 TRBV20-1 . CSAGQGSSYGYTF TGCAGTGCCGGACAGGGAAGTAGCTATGGCTACACCTTC